This T cell receptor (beta chain) was profiled in a study of T cells after yellow fever vaccination. Findings and limits, study-wide: Post-booster repertoires contained most primary-vaccination clones again (roughly 95% CD4, about 88% CD8). Peak timing came faster in the weaker secondary response, day 5 versus 15.

A universal primer site and UMIs were added as TCR cDNA was made by 5'RACE template switching. TCRdb used MiXCR to reprocess the 5' RACE reads, holding one entry per CDR3 protein. This sample has around 250,000 distinct CDR3 sequences, with 6.9% found just once. This CDR3 has 14 amino acids. The ends lost 6 bases at V and 6 bases at J; junction bases unmatched: 8. Germline V gene lookup returns CDR1 SGHAT and CDR2 FQNNGV. This clonotype was seen ten or more times. Antigen unknown. The chain recombines TRBV11-2 with TRBJ1-2; TRBD1 matches at 9 bases. This receptor was identified in a man under 40 who received the YFV17D yellow fever vaccine. Sequencing was performed on CD4+ T cells sorted from PBMCs, taken 15 days after the yellow fever booster vaccination. The DNA for the CDR3 is TGTGCCAGCAGTGCGACAGGGGGGACGAATGGCTACACCTTC. Translation: CASSATGGTNGYTF.